This passage covers 4 T cell receptor beta chains from one sample sequenced in a study of blood T cell repertoires in COVID-19 (dated by TCRdb to 2020 to 2021). The library relied on the immunoSEQ multiplex PCR assay. TCRdb provides this immuneACCESS table in a form limited to in-frame rearrangements. Some clones are lacking; in checked studies, under half of them reflect an unresolved V gene, and why the rest are absent is not known. The table for this sample lists around 80,000 clones; 75% to 90% of them were counted only once. The ten largest clones add up to less than 0.65% of the sample. Material: peripheral blood. The receptors were sampled from a man aged 55 to 70 with acute or convalescent COVID-19.

V gene TRBV18 combines with J gene TRBJ2-5; D is unclear. V lost 6 bases and J 5 bases, leaving 10 bases between the germline ends. The CDR3 is 12 residues long. Germline V gene sequence: CDR1 KGHSH, CDR2 LQKENI. The CDR3 sequence is CASSPTQETQYF. CDR3 DNA: TGTGCCAGCTCCCCCACCCAGGAGACCCAGTACTTC.

This rearrangement joins TRBV4-1 to TRBJ2-5, with 7 positions matching TRBD2. Germline CDR1 is MGHRA and CDR2 is YSYEKL. The junction had 7 bases not matched to a gene; V was cut back by 4 bases and J by 5 bases. This CDR3 contains 14 residues. The CDR3 DNA reads as TGCGCCAGCAGCCCGAGCGGGGTACGGGAGACCCAGTACTTC. It yields the protein CASSPSGVRETQYF.

The chain carries TRBV19 and TRBJ1-1; the D is unclear. CDR1 is LNHDA, CDR2 SQIVND, per germline (reference sequence). This CDR3 comprises 14 residues. V gave up 5 bases and J gave up 0 bases, with 10 bases separating them. The CDR3 DNA follows: TGTGCCAGTAGTCAAGGACTCTTGAACACTGAAGCTTTCTTT. Translation gives CASSQGLLNTEAFF.

The rearrangement joins TRBV18 to TRBJ1-5; D unresolved. Germline lookup yields CDR1 KGHSH and CDR2 LQKENI. The CDR3 is 13 amino acids. V gave up 3 bases and J gave up 1 base, with 4 bases separating them. Written as DNA, the CDR3 is TGTGCCAGCTCACCTGGCAGCAATCAGCCCCAGCATTTT. It codes for CASSPGSNQPQHF.